Shown below are 7 T cell receptor beta chains from a single sample sequenced in a study of OX40 agonist ivuxolimab in advanced cancers. The repertoire was sequenced with immunoSEQ multiplex PCR; TCRdb's copy has only in-frame clones and lacks some. The sample has about 65,000 clones; approximately 90% are singletons. The input for sequencing was CD4+ or CD8+ T cells sorted from blood, taken in a trial of the OX40 agonist ivuxolimab. Receptors originate from an adult with an advanced solid tumor such as melanoma, head and neck, liver or kidney cancer.

This clone appeared once. The genes are TRBV7-2 and TRBJ2-1; 12 nucleotides match TRBD2. J gave up 7 bases and V 4 bases, and 2 bases lay outside the gene matches. Germline V gene lookup returns CDR1 SGHTA and CDR2 FQGNSA. CDR3 length: 14 residues. The CDR3 coding sequence is TGTGCCAGCAGCTCACTAGCGGGGGGAAATGAGCAGTTCTTC. This gives the protein CASSSLAGGNEQFF.

The gene calls are TRBV18 and TRBJ2-7; D possibly corresponds to TRBD1 (6 bases). V was trimmed by 6 bases and J by 2 bases, leaving 11 bases between them. This CDR3 is built from 13 residues. Germline assignment: CDR1 KGHSH and CDR2 LQKENI. CDR3 protein: CASSPGTTYEQYF. Here the CDR3 DNA reads TGTGCCAGCTCTCCCGGGACAACCTACGAGCAGTACTTC.

V is TRBV6-1 and J is TRBJ1-2; D not certain. Germline V gives CDR1 MNHNS, CDR2 SASEGT. The CDR3 has 12 amino acids. Trimming took off 1 base at V and 5 bases at J, with 5 bases between the two ends. This chain's CDR3 is CASSEGFYGYTF. CDR3 nucleotides: TGTGCCAGCAGTGAAGGGTTTTATGGCTACACCTTC.

J is TRBJ2-3 and V is TRBV7-2; 11 nucleotides line up with TRBD2. Germline CDR1 reads SGHTA; CDR2 reads FQGNSA. This CDR3 spans 18 amino acids. J gave up 0 bases and V 5 bases, and 10 bases lay outside the gene matches. In DNA, the CDR3 is TGTGCCAGCAGCGACGGACTAGCGGGCACTGCTAGCACAGATACGCAGTATTTT. As protein: CASSDGLAGTASTDTQYF.

In this sample, this clone turned up once. The junction shows a germline mismatch at one end, possibly a read error. The gene calls are TRBV4-2 and TRBJ2-5, with D possibly matching TRBD1 (7 bases). Germline-derived CDR1 and CDR2 are LGHNA and YNFKEQ. The CDR3 runs 14 residues. The CDR3 here is CASSQGRGQGTQYF. For the CDR3, the DNA is TGTGCCAGCAGCCAAGGGAGGGGGCAAGGGACCCAGTACTTC.

This sequence joins TRBV19 and TRBJ1-2; D gene uncertain. The V end was cut by 3 bases, the J end by 3 bases, with 11 bases between. CDR1 and CDR2 from the germline V gene are LNHDA and SQIVND (reference sequence). The CDR3 totals 14 residues. CDR3 sequence: CASSIGGRDYGYTF. The CDR3 nucleotides are TGTGCCAGTAGTATTGGAGGGAGGGACTATGGCTACACCTTC.

The V and J genes are TRBV6-1 and TRBJ2-4, with 7 bases aligning to TRBD1. Germline CDR1 and CDR2: MNHNS and SASEGT. The CDR3 length is 15 residues. V lost 5 bases and J lost 2; bases outside the gene matches: 6. The CDR3 loop is CASSQNRGPKNIQYF. CDR3 nucleotide sequence: TGTGCCAGCAGTCAAAACAGGGGACCCAAAAACATTCAGTACTTC.